The present T cell receptor (beta chain) was sequenced within a study of T cells in Graves' hyperthyroidism and ophthalmopathy. Amplification yielded TCR beta CDR3 regions, with RNA transcripts as the source. HTBI primers drove first-round RT-PCR of the TCR CDR3. TCRdb passed the multiplex PCR reads through MiXCR, listing each CDR3 protein once. The sample lists about 690,000 distinct CDR3 sequences, around 16% occurring once. Whole-study results and caveats: Among clonotypes expanded in thyroid above 0.001, most were also found in blood.

Between the trimmed V and J ends, which lost 0 bases and 3 bases, there was a span of 10 bases. This CDR3 spans 14 amino acids. CDR1 is SGHNT and CDR2 is YYREEE in the germline V gene (reference sequence). Turning to this clonotype: Its antigen is as yet unknown.

The V gene is TRBV5-4, the J gene TRBJ2-7; D ambiguous. The material sequenced was blood. This TCR came from a man aged 50 to 60 with Graves' hyperthyroidism. The CDR3 DNA sequence: TGTGCCAGCAGCTTGGGACTCCAAAACTACGAGCAGTACTTC. This translates into CASSLGLQNYEQYF.